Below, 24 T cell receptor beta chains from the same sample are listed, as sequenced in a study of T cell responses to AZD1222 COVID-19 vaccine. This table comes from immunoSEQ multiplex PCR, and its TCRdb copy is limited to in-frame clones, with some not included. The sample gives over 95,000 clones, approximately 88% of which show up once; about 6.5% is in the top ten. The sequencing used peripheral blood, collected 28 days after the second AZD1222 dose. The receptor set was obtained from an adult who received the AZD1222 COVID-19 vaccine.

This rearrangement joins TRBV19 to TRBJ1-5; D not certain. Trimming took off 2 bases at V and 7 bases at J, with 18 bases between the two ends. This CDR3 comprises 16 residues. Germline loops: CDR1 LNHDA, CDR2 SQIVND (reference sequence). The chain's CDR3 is CASSIIPNGWEQPQHF. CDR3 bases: TGTGCCAGTAGTATAATCCCGAATGGGTGGGAACAGCCCCAGCATTTT.

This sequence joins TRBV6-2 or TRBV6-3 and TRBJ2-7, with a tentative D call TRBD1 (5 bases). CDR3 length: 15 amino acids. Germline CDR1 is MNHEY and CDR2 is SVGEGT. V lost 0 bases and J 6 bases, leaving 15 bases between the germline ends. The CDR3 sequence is CASSYSTSQGFEQYF. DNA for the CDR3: TGTGCCAGCAGTTACTCGACTTCGCAGGGCTTCGAGCAGTACTTC.

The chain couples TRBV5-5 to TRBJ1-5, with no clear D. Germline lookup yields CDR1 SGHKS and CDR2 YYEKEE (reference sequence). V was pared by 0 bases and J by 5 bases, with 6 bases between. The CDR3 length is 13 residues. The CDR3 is CASSLGPDQPQHF. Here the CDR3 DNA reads TGTGCCAGCAGCTTGGGGCCTGATCAGCCCCAGCATTTT.

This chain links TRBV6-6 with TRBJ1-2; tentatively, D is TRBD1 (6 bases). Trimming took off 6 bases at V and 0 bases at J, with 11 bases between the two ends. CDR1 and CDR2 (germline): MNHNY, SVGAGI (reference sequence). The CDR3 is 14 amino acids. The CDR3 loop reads CASSPGVSNYGYTF. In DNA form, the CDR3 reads TGTGCCAGCAGCCCAGGGGTCTCTAACTATGGCTACACCTTC.

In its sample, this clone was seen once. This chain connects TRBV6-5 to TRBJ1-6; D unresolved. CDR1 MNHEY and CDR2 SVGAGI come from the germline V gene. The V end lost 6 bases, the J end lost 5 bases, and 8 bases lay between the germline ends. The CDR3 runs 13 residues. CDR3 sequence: CASRTSHNSPLHF. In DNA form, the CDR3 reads TGTGCCAGCAGGACCTCTCATAATTCACCCCTCCACTTT.

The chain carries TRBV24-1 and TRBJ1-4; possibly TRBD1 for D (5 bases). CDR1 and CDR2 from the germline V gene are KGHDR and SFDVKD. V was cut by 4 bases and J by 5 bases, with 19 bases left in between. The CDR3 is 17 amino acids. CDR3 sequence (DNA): TGTGCCACCAGTGAACGCACTCAGGGACGCGAAAATGAAAAACTGTTTTTT. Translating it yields CATSERTQGRENEKLFF.

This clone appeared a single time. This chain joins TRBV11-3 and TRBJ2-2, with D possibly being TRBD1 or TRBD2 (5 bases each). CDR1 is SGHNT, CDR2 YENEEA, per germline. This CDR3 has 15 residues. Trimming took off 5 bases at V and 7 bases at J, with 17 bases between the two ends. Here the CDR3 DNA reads TGTGCCAGCAGCAAAGCCGGGACCGACCGCGGGGAGCTGTTTTTT. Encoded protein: CASSKAGTDRGELFF.

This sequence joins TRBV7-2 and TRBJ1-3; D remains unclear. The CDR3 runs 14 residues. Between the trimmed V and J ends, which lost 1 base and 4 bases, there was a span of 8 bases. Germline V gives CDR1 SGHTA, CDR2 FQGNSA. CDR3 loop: CASSLVGSGNTIYF. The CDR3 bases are TGTGCCAGCAGCTTAGTAGGGTCCGGAAACACCATATATTTT.

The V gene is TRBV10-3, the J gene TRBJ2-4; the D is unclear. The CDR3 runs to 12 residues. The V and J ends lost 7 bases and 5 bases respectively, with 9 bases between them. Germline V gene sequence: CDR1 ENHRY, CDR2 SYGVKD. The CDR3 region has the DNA TGTGCCATCAAGGTGGGTCAAAACATTCAGTACTTC. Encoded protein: CAIKVGQNIQYF.

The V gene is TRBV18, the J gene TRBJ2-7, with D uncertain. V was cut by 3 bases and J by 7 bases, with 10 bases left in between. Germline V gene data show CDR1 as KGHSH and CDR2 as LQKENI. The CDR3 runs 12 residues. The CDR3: CASSPITGEQYF. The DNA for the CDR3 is TGTGCCAGCTCACCTATCACTGGGGAGCAGTACTTC.

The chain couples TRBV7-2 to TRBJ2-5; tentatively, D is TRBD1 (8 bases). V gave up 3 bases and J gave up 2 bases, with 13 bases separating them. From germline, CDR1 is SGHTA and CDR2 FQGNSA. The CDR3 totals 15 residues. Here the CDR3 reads CASSFYRGGQETQYF. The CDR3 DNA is TGTGCCAGCAGCTTTTACAGGGGGGGACAAGAGACCCAGTACTTC.

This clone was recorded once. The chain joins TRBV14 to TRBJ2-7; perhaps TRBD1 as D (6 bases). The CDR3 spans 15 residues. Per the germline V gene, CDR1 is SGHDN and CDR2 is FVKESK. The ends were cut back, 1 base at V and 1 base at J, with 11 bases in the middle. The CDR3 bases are TGTGCCAGCAGCCAAGGGACAGCAAGGTCCTACGAGCAGTACTTC. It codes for CASSQGTARSYEQYF.

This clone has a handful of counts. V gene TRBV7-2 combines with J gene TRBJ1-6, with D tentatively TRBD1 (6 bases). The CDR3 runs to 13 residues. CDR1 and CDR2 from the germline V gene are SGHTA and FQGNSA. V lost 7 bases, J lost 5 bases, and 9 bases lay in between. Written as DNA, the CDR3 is TGTGCCAGCACCGGGGACAATAATTCACCCCTCCACTTT. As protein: CASTGDNNSPLHF.

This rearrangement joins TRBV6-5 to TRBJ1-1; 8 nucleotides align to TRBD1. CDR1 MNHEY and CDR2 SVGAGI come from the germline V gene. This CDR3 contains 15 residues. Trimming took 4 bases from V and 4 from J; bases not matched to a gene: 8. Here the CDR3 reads CASSSRTGLITEAFF. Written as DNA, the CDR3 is TGTGCCAGCAGTTCCCGGACAGGGCTGATCACTGAAGCTTTCTTT.

CDR3 protein: CSVEMGDEPGAFF. The CDR3 DNA follows: TGCAGCGTTGAAATGGGGGATGAACCCGGGGCTTTCTTT. V is TRBV29-1 and J is TRBJ1-1, with TRBD1 as a possible D gene (5 bases). Looked up from germline, CDR1 is SQVTM and CDR2 is ANQGSEA. Trimming removed 2 bases from V and 11 bases from J, with 18 bases in between. The CDR3 is 13 residues long.

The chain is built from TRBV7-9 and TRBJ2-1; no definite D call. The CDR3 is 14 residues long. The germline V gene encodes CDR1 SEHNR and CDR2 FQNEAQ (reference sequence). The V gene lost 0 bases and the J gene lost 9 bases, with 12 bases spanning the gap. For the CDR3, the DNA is TGTGCCAGCAGCTTAGCGCTACTACTCCCTGAGCAGTTCTTC. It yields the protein CASSLALLLPEQFF.

CDR3 bases: TGCGCCAGCAGTGGATTACAAGGTACCAATTCACCCCTCCACTTT. Its protein is CASSGLQGTNSPLHF. The rearrangement joins TRBV10-2 to TRBJ1-6; D not resolved. The CDR3 extends over 15 amino acids. Germline values: CDR1 WSHSY, CDR2 SAAADI. V was trimmed by 4 bases and J by 7 bases, leaving 14 bases between them.

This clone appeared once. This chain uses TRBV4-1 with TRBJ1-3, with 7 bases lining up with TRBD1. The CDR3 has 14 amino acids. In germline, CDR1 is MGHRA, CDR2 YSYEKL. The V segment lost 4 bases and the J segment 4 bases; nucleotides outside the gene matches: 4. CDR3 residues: CASSPGTEGNTIYF. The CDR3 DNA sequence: TGCGCCAGCAGCCCCGGGACAGAGGGAAACACCATATATTTT.

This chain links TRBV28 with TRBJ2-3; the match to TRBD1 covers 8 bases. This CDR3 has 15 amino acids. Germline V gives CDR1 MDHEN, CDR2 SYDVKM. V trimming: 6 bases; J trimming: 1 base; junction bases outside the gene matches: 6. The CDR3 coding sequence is TGTGCCAGCAGGGCGCCGGGACAGGGCACAGATACGCAGTATTTT. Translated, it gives CASRAPGQGTDTQYF.

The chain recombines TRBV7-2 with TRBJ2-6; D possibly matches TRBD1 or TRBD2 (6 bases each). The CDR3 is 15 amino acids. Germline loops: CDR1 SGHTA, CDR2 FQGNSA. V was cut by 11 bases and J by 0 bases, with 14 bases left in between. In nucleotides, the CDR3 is TGTGCCGGGGGGCTAGCTGTCTCTGGGGCCAACGTCCTGACTTTC. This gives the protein CAGGLAVSGANVLTF.

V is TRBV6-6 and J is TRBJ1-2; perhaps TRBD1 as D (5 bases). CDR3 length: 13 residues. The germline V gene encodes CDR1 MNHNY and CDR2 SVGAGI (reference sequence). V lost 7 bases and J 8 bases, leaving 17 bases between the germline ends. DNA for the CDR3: TGTGCCAGCACCCCGGGGGAGACTTGGGGCTACACCTTC. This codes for CASTPGETWGYTF.

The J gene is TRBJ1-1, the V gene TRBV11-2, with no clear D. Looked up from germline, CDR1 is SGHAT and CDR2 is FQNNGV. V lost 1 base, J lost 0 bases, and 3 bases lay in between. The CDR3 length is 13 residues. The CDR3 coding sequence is TGTGCCAGCAGCTTAGCGATGAACACTGAAGCTTTCTTT. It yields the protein CASSLAMNTEAFF.

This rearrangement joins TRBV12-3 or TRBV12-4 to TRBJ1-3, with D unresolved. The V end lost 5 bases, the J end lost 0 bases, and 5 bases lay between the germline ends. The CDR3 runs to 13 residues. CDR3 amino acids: CASSISSGNTIYF. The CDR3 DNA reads TGTGCCAGCAGTATTTCCTCTGGAAACACCATATATTTT.

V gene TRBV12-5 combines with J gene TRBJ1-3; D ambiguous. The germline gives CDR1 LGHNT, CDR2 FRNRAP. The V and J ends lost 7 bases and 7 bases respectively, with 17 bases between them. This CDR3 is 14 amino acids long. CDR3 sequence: CASDGEREPNTIYF. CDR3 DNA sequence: TGTGCTAGTGATGGGGAGAGGGAGCCGAACACCATATATTTT.